These T cell receptor beta chains were read from a single sample in a study of T cell changes during pregnancy in multiple sclerosis. The table came from immunoSEQ multiplex PCR; TCRdb's copy has only in-frame clones and leaves some out. The repertoire holds tens of thousands of clones, with roughly nine tenths as singletons. Source: peripheral blood, taken before pregnancy. Source of these receptors: a female donor with multiple sclerosis, enrolled in a pregnancy study. The conserved cysteine and the conserved F or W are not part of the CDR3 here. A D gene is named only where the DNA matches it firmly. The listing skips clone size in some rows; elsewhere it reads once, few, many or a size class.

d_call v_call clone_size cdr3_aa
TRBD2 TRBV27 - ASSTRLAGGLDTQY
TRBD2 TRBV6-5 - ASSQLAGAIHEQY
TRBD2 TRBV29-1 - SVRGLAGRTDTQY
TRBD1 TRBV4-3 once ASSQDFRGSGNTIY
TRBD1 TRBV4-3 - ASSQGQTRANYGYT
- TRBV5-4 - AILILQLHQETQY
- TRBV7-2 once ASSLRDGDNQPQH
- TRBV27 - ASSLRGTHGYT
- TRBV13 once ASSSRVGAQEKLF
TRBD1 TRBV7-9 - ASSETGANEAF
TRBD2 TRBV7-8 - ASSLGPLAGPRDYEQY
TRBD2 TRBV6-6 - ATGGVYEQY
- TRBV19 - ASLGGPGATGELF
TRBD2 TRBV7-2 - ASSRTSGGTQETQY
TRBD1 TRBV19 - ASRAGGQGDQPQH
- TRBV19 - ASSIDLTSQPQH
TRBD1 TRBV6-5 - ASSWTGSGEQY
- TRBV5-6 - ASSLDRAGNTIY
- TRBV14 - ASSQDSGLNSPLH
- TRBV27 - ASSREPMGYTEAF
- TRBV6-6 - ASSLRGGDTEAF
TRBD2 TRBV7-3 - ASSLSGGGAHEQY
- TRBV6-6 few ASSYTHEQY
- TRBV2 - ASSVQENQPQH
- TRBV6-1 - ASSEGASIYGYT
TRBD1 TRBV6-5 - ASSYSLDRGTEAF
- TRBV5-6 - ASSLNGPGGGYT
- TRBV7-2 - ASSFGANQPQH
- TRBV19 - ASSKTASGANVLT
- TRBV7-9 once ASSFGSSYEQY
TRBD1 TRBV27 once ASSRDRGLYGYT
- TRBV7-2 - ASSFRTVSPQETQY
- TRBV5-6 - ASSPEWGGHGAQY
TRBD1 TRBV7-8 - ASSRRQGAHEQF
- TRBV5-1 once ASTPDGPEGYGYT
- TRBV11-3 - ASSLGSGETDTQY
- TRBV2 - ASSVNFEGVFQH
TRBD1 TRBV4-1 - ASSLGWTGIKGTDTQY
- TRBV10-2 once ASSDPGALTSYEQY
TRBD2 TRBV27 - ASSLAGERTGELF
TRBD1 TRBV5-1 - ASSLGPTGPTEAF
- TRBV7-3 - ASSYTGHYGYT
TRBD1 TRBV7-9 - ASSPGRQGQLNQPQH
- TRBV6-5 - ASSYEPGGVNTIY
- TRBV19 - ASSRTGTLREQY
TRBD1 TRBV6-1 - ASSEASGQGNYEQY
- TRBV7-9 - ASSLYDINSPLH
- TRBV2 - ASSLRAYNTGELF
TRBD2 TRBV10-3 - AITSGLAGVNEQF
- TRBV11-3 - ASSRGSAGNTIY
- TRBV30 - AWSRQNSNQPQH